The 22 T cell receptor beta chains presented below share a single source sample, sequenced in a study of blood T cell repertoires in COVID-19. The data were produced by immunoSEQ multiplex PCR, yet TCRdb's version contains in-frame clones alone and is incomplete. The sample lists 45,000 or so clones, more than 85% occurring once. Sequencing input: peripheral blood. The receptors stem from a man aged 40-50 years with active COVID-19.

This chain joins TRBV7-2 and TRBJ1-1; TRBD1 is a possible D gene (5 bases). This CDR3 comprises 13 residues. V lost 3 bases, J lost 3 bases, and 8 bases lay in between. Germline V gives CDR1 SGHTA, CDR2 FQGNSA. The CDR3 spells CASSFSTDTEAFF. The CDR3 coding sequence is TGTGCCAGCAGCTTCTCGACAGACACTGAAGCTTTCTTT.

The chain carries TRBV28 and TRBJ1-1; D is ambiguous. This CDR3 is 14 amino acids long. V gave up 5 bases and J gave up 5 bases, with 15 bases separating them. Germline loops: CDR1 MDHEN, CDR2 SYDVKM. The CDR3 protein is CASSPRQRWTEAFF. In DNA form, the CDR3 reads TGTGCCAGCAGTCCAAGACAAAGGTGGACTGAAGCTTTCTTT.

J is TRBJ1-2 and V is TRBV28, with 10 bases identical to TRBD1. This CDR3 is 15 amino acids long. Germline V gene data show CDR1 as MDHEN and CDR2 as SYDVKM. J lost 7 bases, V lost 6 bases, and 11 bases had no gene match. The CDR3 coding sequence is TGTGCCAGCAGGCCACCGGGACAGGGGTGGGGTGGCTACACCTTC. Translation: CASRPPGQGWGGYTF.

The CDR3 protein is CSVVGGDREFEQYF. The CDR3 bases are TGCAGCGTCGTGGGTGGGGACAGGGAATTCGAGCAGTACTTC. V usage is TRBV29-1 and J usage is TRBJ2-7, with 9 nucleotides matching TRBD1. Per the germline V gene, CDR1 is SQVTM and CDR2 is ANQGSEA. V was clipped by 6 bases and J by 6 bases; unmatched bases: 12. This CDR3 is built from 14 residues.

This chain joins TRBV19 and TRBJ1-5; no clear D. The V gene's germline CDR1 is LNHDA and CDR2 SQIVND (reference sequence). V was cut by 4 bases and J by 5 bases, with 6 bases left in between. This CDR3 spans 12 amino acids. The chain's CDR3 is CASSKSDQPQHF. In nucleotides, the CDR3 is TGTGCCAGTAGTAAGTCGGATCAGCCCCAGCATTTT. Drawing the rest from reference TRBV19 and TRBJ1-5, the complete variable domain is DGGITQSPKYLFRKEGQNVTLSCEQNLNHDAMYWYRQDPGQGLRLIYYSQIVNDFQKGDIAEGYSVSREKKESFPLTVTSAQKNPTAFYLCASSKSDQPQHFGDGTRLSIL.

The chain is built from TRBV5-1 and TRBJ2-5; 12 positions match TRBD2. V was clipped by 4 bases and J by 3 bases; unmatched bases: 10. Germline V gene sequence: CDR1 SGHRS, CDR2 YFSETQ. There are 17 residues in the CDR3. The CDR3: CASSRLAGGPWKETQYF. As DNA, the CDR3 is TGCGCCAGCAGCAGGCTAGCGGGAGGGCCGTGGAAAGAGACCCAGTACTTC. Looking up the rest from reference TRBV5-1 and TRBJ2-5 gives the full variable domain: KAGVTQTPRYLIKTRGQQVTLSCSPISGHRSVSWYQQTPGQGLQFLFEYFSETQRNKGNFPGRFSGRQFSNSRSEMNVSTLELGDSALYLCASSRLAGGPWKETQYFGPGTRLLVL.

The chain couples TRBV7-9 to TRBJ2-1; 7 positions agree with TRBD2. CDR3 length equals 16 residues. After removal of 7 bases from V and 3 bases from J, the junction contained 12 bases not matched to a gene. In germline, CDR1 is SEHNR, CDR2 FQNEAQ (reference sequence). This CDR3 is CASIPGTNGIYNEQFF. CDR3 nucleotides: TGTGCCAGCATCCCTGGGACTAACGGAATCTACAATGAGCAGTTCTTC.

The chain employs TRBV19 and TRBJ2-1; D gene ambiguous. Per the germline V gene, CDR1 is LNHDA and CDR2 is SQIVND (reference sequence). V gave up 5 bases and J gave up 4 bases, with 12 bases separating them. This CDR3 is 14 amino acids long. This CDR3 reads CASSPLSRYNEQFF. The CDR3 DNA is TGTGCCAGTAGTCCCCTATCCAGGTACAATGAGCAGTTCTTC.

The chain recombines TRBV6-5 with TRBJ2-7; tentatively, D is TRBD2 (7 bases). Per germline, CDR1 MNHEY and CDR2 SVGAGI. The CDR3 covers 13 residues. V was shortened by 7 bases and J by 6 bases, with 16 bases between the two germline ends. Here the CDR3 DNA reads TGTGCCAGCACCCCGAGGGGGGGTGGCGAGCAGTACTTC. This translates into CASTPRGGGEQYF.

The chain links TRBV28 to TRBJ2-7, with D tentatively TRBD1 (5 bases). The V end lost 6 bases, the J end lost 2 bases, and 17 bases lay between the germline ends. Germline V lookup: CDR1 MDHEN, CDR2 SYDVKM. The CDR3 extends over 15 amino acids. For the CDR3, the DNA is TGTGCCAGCAGCCGACAGTTCCCCACTGCCTACGAGCAGTACTTC. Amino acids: CASSRQFPTAYEQYF.

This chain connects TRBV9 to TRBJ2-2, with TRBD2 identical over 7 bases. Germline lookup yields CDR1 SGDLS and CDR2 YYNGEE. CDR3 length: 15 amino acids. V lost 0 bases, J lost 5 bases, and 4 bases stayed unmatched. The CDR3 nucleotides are TGTGCCAGCAGCGTAGAGGGAGGGAGGACCGGGGAGCTGTTTTTT. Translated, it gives CASSVEGGRTGELFF.

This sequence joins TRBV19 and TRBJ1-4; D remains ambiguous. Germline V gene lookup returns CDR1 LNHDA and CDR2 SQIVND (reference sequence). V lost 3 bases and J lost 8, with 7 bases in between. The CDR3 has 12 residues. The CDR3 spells CASSIGDEKLFF. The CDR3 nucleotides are TGTGCCAGTAGTATTGGAGACGAAAAACTGTTTTTT.

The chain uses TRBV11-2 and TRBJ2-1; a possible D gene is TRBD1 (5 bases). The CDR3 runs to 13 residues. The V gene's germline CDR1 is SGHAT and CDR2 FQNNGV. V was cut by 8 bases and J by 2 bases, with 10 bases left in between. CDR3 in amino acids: CASSTGPYNEQFF. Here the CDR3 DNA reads TGTGCCAGCTCTACAGGCCCCTACAATGAGCAGTTCTTC.

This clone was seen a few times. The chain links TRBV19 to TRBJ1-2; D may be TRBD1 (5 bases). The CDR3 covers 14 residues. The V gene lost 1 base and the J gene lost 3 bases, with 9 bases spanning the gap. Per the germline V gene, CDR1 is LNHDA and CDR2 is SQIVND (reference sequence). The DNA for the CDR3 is TGTGCCAGTAGTATAGTCCCCAGGGACTATGGCTACACCTTC. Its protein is CASSIVPRDYGYTF. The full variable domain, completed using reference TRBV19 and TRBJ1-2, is DGGITQSPKYLFRKEGQNVTLSCEQNLNHDAMYWYRQDPGQGLRLIYYSQIVNDFQKGDIAEGYSVSREKKESFPLTVTSAQKNPTAFYLCASSIVPRDYGYTFGSGTRLTVV.

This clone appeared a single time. CDR3 loop: CASRGGGPTTEAFF. The CDR3 DNA reads as TGTGCCAGCAGGGGGGGTGGACCGACCACTGAAGCTTTCTTT. The chain recombines TRBV11-2 with TRBJ1-1; D possibly corresponds to TRBD1 (5 bases). Germline CDR1 and CDR2: SGHAT and FQNNGV. The CDR3 runs 14 residues. Trimming took 6 bases from V and 4 from J, leaving 15 bases between them.

The CDR3 sequence is CASSPRAGGPFYNEQFF. The CDR3 region has the DNA TGCGCCAGCAGCCCCCGGGCGGGAGGGCCTTTCTACAATGAGCAGTTCTTC. The chain links TRBV4-1 to TRBJ2-1; 9 bases are shared with TRBD2. CDR1 is MGHRA, CDR2 YSYEKL, per germline. The CDR3 runs to 17 residues. Trimming removed 4 bases from V and 3 bases from J; junction bases left unmatched: 10.

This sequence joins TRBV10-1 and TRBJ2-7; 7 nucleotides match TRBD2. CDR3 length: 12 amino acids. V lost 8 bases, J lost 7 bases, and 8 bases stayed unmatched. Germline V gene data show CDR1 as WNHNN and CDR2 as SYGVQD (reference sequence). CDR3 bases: TGCGCCAGCTCCAGCGGGACCGGGGAGCAGTACTTC. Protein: CASSSGTGEQYF.

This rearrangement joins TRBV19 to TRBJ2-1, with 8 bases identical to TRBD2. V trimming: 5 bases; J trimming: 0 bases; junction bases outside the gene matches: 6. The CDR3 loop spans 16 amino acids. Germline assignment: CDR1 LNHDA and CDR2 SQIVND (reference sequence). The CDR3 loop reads CASSGLATSSYNEQFF. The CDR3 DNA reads TGTGCCAGTAGTGGACTAGCAACAAGCTCCTACAATGAGCAGTTCTTC. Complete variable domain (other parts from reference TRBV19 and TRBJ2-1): DGGITQSPKYLFRKEGQNVTLSCEQNLNHDAMYWYRQDPGQGLRLIYYSQIVNDFQKGDIAEGYSVSREKKESFPLTVTSAQKNPTAFYLCASSGLATSSYNEQFFGPGTRLTVL.

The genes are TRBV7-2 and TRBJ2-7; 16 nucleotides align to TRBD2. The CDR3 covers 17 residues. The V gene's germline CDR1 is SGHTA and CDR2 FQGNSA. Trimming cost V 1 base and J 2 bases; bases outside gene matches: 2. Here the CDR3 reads CASSLDGTSGRAYEQYF. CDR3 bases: TGTGCCAGCAGCTTAGACGGGACTAGCGGGAGGGCCTACGAGCAGTACTTC.

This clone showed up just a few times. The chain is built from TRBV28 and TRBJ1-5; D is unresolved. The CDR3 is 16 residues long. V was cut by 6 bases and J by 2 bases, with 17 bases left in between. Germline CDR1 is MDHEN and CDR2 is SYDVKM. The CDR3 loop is CASRRRRQYGNQPQHF. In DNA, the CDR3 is TGTGCCAGCAGGAGGCGGCGGCAATACGGCAATCAGCCCCAGCATTTT. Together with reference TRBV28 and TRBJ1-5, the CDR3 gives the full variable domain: DVKVTQSSRYLVKRTGEKVFLECVQDMDHENMFWYRQDPGLGLRLIYFSYDVKMKEKGDIPEGYSVSREKKERFSLILESASTNQTSMYLCASRRRRQYGNQPQHFGDGTRLSIL.

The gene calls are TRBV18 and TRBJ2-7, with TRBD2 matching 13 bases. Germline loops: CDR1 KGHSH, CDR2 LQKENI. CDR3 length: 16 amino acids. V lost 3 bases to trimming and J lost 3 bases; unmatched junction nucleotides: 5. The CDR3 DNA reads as TGTGCCAGCTCACCCGCCGGGACTAGCGGGAACTACGAGCAGTACTTC. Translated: CASSPAGTSGNYEQYF.

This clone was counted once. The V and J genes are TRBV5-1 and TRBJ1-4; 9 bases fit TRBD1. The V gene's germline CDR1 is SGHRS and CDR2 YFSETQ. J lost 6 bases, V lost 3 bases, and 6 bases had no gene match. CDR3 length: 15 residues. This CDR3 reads CASSWGDREYEKLFF. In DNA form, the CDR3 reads TGCGCCAGCAGCTGGGGGGACAGGGAGTATGAAAAACTGTTTTTT.